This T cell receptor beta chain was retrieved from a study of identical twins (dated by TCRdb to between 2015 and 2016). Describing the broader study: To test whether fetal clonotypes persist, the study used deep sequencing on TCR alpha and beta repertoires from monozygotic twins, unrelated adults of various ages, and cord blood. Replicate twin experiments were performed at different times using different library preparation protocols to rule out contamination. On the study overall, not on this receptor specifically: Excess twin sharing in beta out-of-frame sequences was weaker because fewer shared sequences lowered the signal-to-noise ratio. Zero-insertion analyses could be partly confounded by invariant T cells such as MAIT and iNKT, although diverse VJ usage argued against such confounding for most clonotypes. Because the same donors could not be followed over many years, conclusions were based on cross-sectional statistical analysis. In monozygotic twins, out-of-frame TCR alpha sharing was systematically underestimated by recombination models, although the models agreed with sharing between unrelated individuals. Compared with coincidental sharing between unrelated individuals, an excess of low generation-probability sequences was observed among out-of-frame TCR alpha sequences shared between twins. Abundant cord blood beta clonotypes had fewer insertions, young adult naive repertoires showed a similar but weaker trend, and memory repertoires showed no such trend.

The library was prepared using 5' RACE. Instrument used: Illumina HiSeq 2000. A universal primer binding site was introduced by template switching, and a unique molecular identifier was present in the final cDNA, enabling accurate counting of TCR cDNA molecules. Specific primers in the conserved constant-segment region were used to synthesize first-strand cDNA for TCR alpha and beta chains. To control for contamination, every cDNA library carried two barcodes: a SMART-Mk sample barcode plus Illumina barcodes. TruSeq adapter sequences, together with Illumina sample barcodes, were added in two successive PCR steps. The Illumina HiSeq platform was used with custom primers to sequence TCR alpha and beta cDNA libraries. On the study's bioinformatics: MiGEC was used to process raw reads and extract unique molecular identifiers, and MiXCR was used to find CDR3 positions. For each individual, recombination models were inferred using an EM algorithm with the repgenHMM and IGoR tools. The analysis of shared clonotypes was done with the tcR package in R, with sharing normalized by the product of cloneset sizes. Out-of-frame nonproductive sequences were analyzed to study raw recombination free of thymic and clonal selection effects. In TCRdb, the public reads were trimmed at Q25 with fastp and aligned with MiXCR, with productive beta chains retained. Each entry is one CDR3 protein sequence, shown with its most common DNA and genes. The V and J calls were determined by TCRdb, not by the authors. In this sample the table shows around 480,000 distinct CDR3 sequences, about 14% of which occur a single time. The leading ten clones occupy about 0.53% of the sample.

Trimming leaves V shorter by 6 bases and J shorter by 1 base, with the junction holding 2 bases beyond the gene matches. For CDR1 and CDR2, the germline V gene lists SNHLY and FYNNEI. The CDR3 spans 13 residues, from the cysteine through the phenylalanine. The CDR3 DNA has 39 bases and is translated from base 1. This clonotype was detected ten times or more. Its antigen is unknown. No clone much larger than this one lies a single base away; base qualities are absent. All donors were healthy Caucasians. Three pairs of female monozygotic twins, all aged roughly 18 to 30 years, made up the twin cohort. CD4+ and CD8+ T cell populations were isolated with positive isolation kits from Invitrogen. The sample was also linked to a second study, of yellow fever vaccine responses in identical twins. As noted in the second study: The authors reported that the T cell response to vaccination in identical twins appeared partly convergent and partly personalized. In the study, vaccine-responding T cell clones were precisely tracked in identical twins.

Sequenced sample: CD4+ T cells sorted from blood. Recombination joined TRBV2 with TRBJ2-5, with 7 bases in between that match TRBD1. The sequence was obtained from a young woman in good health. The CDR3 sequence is CASSRDSQETQYF. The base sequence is TGTGCCAGCAGCAGGGACAGCCAAGAGACCCAGTACTTC.